These T cell receptor beta chains were read from a single sample in a study of response to subunit inactivated influenza vaccine. TCRdb processed the RT-PCR reads anew with MiXCR; each CDR3 protein has one entry. This table holds 500,000 to 550,000 distinct CDR3 sequences, approximately 7.1% found once. The source was PBMCs from blood, collected around 25 months after vaccination. These receptors were taken from a man between 50 and 69 years old who received an inactivated influenza vaccine. CDR3s include the opening cysteine and the closing phenylalanine or tryptophan. A D gene is named only where the DNA matches it firmly. Rows may omit the clone size; those that give it use once, few, many or a size class.

size | J | D | length | V | DNA | CDR3
. | TRBJ1-2 | . | 14 | TRBV28 | TGTGCCAGCAGCACCCCCGCAGGGCTCAGTGGCTACACCTTC | CASSTPAGLSGYTF
. | TRBJ2-1 | . | 16 | TRBV6-1 | TGTGCCAGCAGGAGGGACCGGGGTATTGCGTACAATGAGCAGTTCTTC | CASRRDRGIAYNEQFF
few | TRBJ1-1 | . | 14 | TRBV5-1 | TGCGCCAGCAGCCCCCTCTTAGTGGGGTCTGAAGCTTTCTTT | CASSPLLVGSEAFF
. | TRBJ1-4 | . | 15 | TRBV4-3 | TGCGCCAGCAGCCAAGAGCAGGGGTATAATGAAAAACTGTTTTTT | CASSQEQGYNEKLFF
few | TRBJ2-6 | . | 16 | TRBV25-1 | TGTGCCAGCACAGGCGGAGGGAGCTCTGGGGCCAACGTCCTGACTTTC | CASTGGGSSGANVLTF
. | TRBJ2-3 | TRBD2 | 16 | TRBV20-1 | TGCAGTGCTAGAGCGGTTAGCGGGGGGCGCACAGATACGCAGTATTTT | CSARAVSGGRTDTQYF
few | TRBJ2-1 | . | 12 | TRBV10-3 | TGTGCCGTACAGGGATCGGGCAATGAGCAGTTCTTC | CAVQGSGNEQFF
many | TRBJ2-1 | TRBD1 | 17 | TRBV7-6 | TGTGCCAGCAGCTACTCATCCGGGACAGGGGCCTACAATGAGCAGTTCTTC | CASSYSSGTGAYNEQFF
. | TRBJ2-3 | . | 19 | TRBV6-1 | TGTGCCAGCAGATCCTTACTCTTGAAAGACAACAGGGTCTCAGATACGCAGTATTTT | CASRSLLLKDNRVSDTQYF
few | TRBJ2-7 | . | 13 | TRBV12-3/TRBV12-4 | TGTGCCAGCAGTTCCGGGAATGACTACGAGCAGTACTTC | CASSSGNDYEQYF
. | TRBJ1-1 | . | 13 | TRBV7-9 | TGTGCCAGCAGCACAACAGGCCGTGAAGTGGCTTTCTTT | CASSTTGREVAFF
few | TRBJ2-1 | TRBD1 | 15 | TRBV10-3 | TGTGCCATCAGGGTAGGACAGGAGAGATACAATGAGCAGTTCTTC | CAIRVGQERYNEQFF
few | TRBJ1-6 | . | 17 | TRBV25-1 | TGTGCCAGCAGTGCCCGGGGCAGGGCCGCCTATAATTCACCCCTCCACTTT | CASSARGRAAYNSPLHF
many | TRBJ2-5 | . | 13 | TRBV12-3/TRBV12-4 | TGTGCCAGCAGAGCAATTTTCCAAGAGACCCAGTACTTC | CASRAIFQETQYF
few | TRBJ1-4 | . | 14 | TRBV20-1 | TGCAGTGCTAGACGCGCGGAAGACCCCGAAAAACTGTTTTTT | CSARRAEDPEKLFF
many | TRBJ2-1 | . | 12 | TRBV20-1 | TGCAGTGCTAGTGCAGGTTGGAATGAGCAGTTCTTC | CSASAGWNEQFF
few | TRBJ2-1 | TRBD2 | 17 | TRBV3-1 | TGTGCCAGCAGCCGCGTCCCGGGACTAGCGGGGGACAATGAGCAGTTCTTC | CASSRVPGLAGDNEQFF
few | TRBJ2-5 | TRBD2 | 14 | TRBV6-1 | TGTGCCAGCACCCGACGGGGGGGCCCTGGGACCCAGTACTTC | CASTRRGGPGTQYF
many | TRBJ2-1 | TRBD1 | 21 | TRBV4-1 | TGCGCCAGCAGCCAAGAAAGAGTTCGAGACAGGGGCTTTAGCTCCTACAATGAGCAGTTCTTC | CASSQERVRDRGFSSYNEQFF
. | TRBJ2-7 | . | 15 | TRBV27 | TGTGCCAGCAGTTTACAGGCTTTCGGGTCCCACGAGCAGTACTTC | CASSLQAFGSHEQYF
few | TRBJ2-7 | TRBD1 | 12 | TRBV28 | TGTGCTACGACAGGGGGGTCCTACGAGCAGTACTTC | CATTGGSYEQYF
. | TRBJ1-6 | . | 13 | TRBV20-1 | TGCAGTGCTAGAGGACCCGGAAATTCACCCCTCCACTTT | CSARGPGNSPLHF
. | TRBJ1-5 | TRBD1 | 13 | TRBV20-1 | TGCAGTGCAGAACGACAGGGCATTGAGCCCCAGCATTTT | CSAERQGIEPQHF
many | TRBJ2-5 | . | 15 | TRBV12-3/TRBV12-4 | TGTGCCAGCAGTTTACTGGGGATGGGCCAAGAGACCCAGTACTTC | CASSLLGMGQETQYF
few | TRBJ2-1 | . | 13 | TRBV7-2 | TGTGCCAGCAGCCCGGGACGGGACAATGAGCAGTTCTTC | CASSPGRDNEQFF
few | TRBJ2-6 | . | 18 | TRBV4-3 | TGCGCCAGCAGCCAAGACCTACCGACAGGCTCTGGGGCCAACGTCCTGACTTTC | CASSQDLPTGSGANVLTF
. | TRBJ2-1 | TRBD2 | 15 | TRBV2 | TGTGCCAGCAGTGGGGGGACTAGCGTCGGCAATGAGCAGTTCTTC | CASSGGTSVGNEQFF
few | TRBJ1-2 | TRBD1 | 13 | TRBV19 | TGTGCCAGTAGGACGAGGGACAGCCCGGGCTACACCTTC | CASRTRDSPGYTF
few | TRBJ2-5 | . | 13 | TRBV12-3/TRBV12-4 | TGTGCCAGCAGGGGGACGGGAAGGGAGACCCAGTACTTC | CASRGTGRETQYF
few | TRBJ2-5 | TRBD1 | 13 | TRBV10-3 | TGTGCCATCAGACAGGGGGCCCAAGAGACCCAGTACTTC | CAIRQGAQETQYF
many | TRBJ2-7 | . | 14 | TRBV12-3/TRBV12-4 | TGTGCCAGCAGGGCGGGACGGAAAACCTACGAGCAGTACTTC | CASRAGRKTYEQYF
many | TRBJ2-3 | TRBD1 | 14 | TRBV5-1 | TGCGCCAGCAGATATGGACAGGGCTCAGATACGCAGTATTTT | CASRYGQGSDTQYF
few | TRBJ1-1 | . | 14 | TRBV20-1 | TGCAGTGCTAGAGAGTCAGCTATGAACACTGAAGCTTTCTTT | CSARESAMNTEAFF
. | TRBJ2-1 | . | 14 | TRBV7-2 | TGTGCCAGCAGCTTAGTCACGTTCATGAATGAGCAGTTCTTC | CASSLVTFMNEQFF
. | TRBJ1-3 | TRBD1 | 15 | TRBV10-3 | TGTGCCATCAGCCCTAGACAGGGCTCTGGAAACACCATATATTTT | CAISPRQGSGNTIYF
many | TRBJ1-4 | . | 12 | TRBV20-1 | TGCAGTGCTAGTTCCCCTAATGAAAAACTGTTTTTT | CSASSPNEKLFF
few | TRBJ1-4 | . | 12 | TRBV6-8 | TGTGCCAGCAGTTACCCGGATGAAAAACTGTTTTTT | CASSYPDEKLFF
few | TRBJ2-7 | . | 16 | TRBV21-1 | TGTGCCAGCAGCAAAGACAAGCGGGAGGGCCCCTACGAGCAGTACTTC | CASSKDKREGPYEQYF
few | TRBJ2-7 | . | 14 | TRBV6-1 | TGTGCCAGCACCAAGGGCGGGCAGAACCACGAGCAGTACTTC | CASTKGGQNHEQYF
. | TRBJ2-7 | . | 14 | TRBV18 | TGTGCCAGCCAAGGTAGGGCAGGGAAGCACGAGCAGTACTTC | CASQGRAGKHEQYF
few | TRBJ2-2 | . | 15 | TRBV4-2 | TGTGCCAGCAGCCAAGATGGTTATCAATTAGGGGAGCTGTTTTTT | CASSQDGYQLGELFF
. | TRBJ1-1 | . | 11 | TRBV19 | TGTGCCAGTAGAAGCGAGGCTGAAGCTTTCTTT | CASRSEAEAFF
. | TRBJ2-3 | TRBD2 | 18 | TRBV11-3 | TGTGCCAGCAGCATCGATTTCCTAGCGGGAGGGGGCACAGATACGCAGTATTTT | CASSIDFLAGGGTDTQYF
few | TRBJ1-2 | . | 13 | TRBV3-1 | TGTGCCAGCAGCCGAACCCAGGGCTATGGCTACACCTTC | CASSRTQGYGYTF
few | TRBJ2-7 | TRBD2 | 15 | TRBV6-1 | TGTGCCAGCAGCCTCCAGGGAGCGGGAGGTGGCGAGCAGTACTTC | CASSLQGAGGGEQYF
. | TRBJ2-1 | . | 12 | TRBV6-5 | TGTGCCACGCAACGCCAGTACAATGAGCAGTTCTTC | CATQRQYNEQFF
once | TRBJ2-7 | . | 11 | TRBV2 | TGTGCCAGCAGTGCGGACGAGGCGCAGTACTTC | CASSADEAQYF
many | TRBJ2-2 | TRBD1 | 16 | TRBV7-9 | TGTGCCAGCAGCTTATATCAGGGGGCGAACACCGGGGAGCTGTTTTTT | CASSLYQGANTGELFF
many | TRBJ2-7 | . | 11 | TRBV12-3/TRBV12-4 | TGTGCCAGCAGTTCCCTGGCCGAGCAGTACTTC | CASSSLAEQYF
few | TRBJ2-1 | TRBD2 | 17 | TRBV27 | TGTGCCAGCAGTTTAACCAGTGGACTAGCGGGCTACAATGAGCAGTTCTTC | CASSLTSGLAGYNEQFF